The 21 T cell receptor beta chains listed next were all sequenced from one sample in a study of CD8 T cells in Susac syndrome. Random hexamers served to reverse transcribe roughly 0.45 to 1 ug RNA. TCRdb independently ran MiXCR on the immunoSEQ multiplex PCR reads; one entry per CDR3 protein. The sample shows 160,000 or so distinct CDR3 sequences, about 91% of them seen only once. The sequencing input was CD4+ T cells from PBMCs. The receptors stem from a human donor in good health.

J is TRBJ2-1 and V is TRBV19, with 12 bases that match TRBD2. The CDR3 has 18 amino acids. With V trimmed by 5 bases and J by 0 bases, 8 bases remained unmatched. Germline values: CDR1 LNHDA, CDR2 SQIVND (reference sequence). The CDR3 nucleotides read TGTGCCAGTAGTCCAGGGACTAGCGGGCCTCACTCCTACAATGAGCAGTTCTTC. Amino acid sequence: CASSPGTSGPHSYNEQFF. Filled out from reference TRBV19 and TRBJ2-1, the complete variable domain reads DGGITQSPKYLFRKEGQNVTLSCEQNLNHDAMYWYRQDPGQGLRLIYYSQIVNDFQKGDIAEGYSVSREKKESFPLTVTSAQKNPTAFYLCASSPGTSGPHSYNEQFFGPGTRLTVL.

The chain joins TRBV28 to TRBJ2-6; 7 bases are shared with TRBD2. The length of the CDR3 is 22 residues. With V trimmed by 7 bases and J by 2 bases, 26 bases remained unmatched. Germline V gives CDR1 MDHEN, CDR2 SYDVKM. CDR3 sequence: CASTAWGLRKRGEATGANVLTF. In DNA form, the CDR3 reads TGTGCCAGCACCGCCTGGGGACTACGGAAACGGGGGGAAGCAACTGGGGCCAACGTCCTGACTTTC. Drawing the rest from reference TRBV28 and TRBJ2-6, the complete variable domain is DVKVTQSSRYLVKRTGEKVFLECVQDMDHENMFWYRQDPGLGLRLIYFSYDVKMKEKGDIPEGYSVSREKKERFSLILESASTNQTSMYLCASTAWGLRKRGEATGANVLTFGAGSRLTVL.

The rearrangement links TRBV7-2 to TRBJ1-6; 8 bases align to TRBD1. V trimming: 3 bases; J trimming: 7 bases; junction bases outside the gene matches: 5. CDR3 length equals 15 residues. Per the germline V gene, CDR1 is SGHTA and CDR2 is FQGNSA. For the CDR3, the DNA is TGTGCCAGCAGCTTGGCAGGGGGCGCAAATTCACCCCTCCACTTT. Amino acid sequence: CASSLAGGANSPLHF.

This chain links TRBV11-2 with TRBJ2-7; no reliable D call. The CDR3 totals 14 residues. Germline loops: CDR1 SGHAT, CDR2 FQNNGV. The V end was cut by 3 bases, the J end by 3 bases, with 12 bases between. CDR3 sequence: CASSFTYPNYEQYF. DNA for the CDR3: TGTGCCAGCAGCTTTACCTATCCTAACTACGAGCAGTACTTC.

The chain recombines TRBV4-2 with TRBJ1-1, with 10 bases fitting TRBD1. Unmatched junction bases numbered 7, after V lost 4 bases and J lost 5 bases. CDR1 LGHNA and CDR2 YNFKEQ come from the germline V gene. The CDR3 contains 15 residues. The CDR3 loop reads CASSPQTGGWTEAFF. The CDR3 DNA follows: TGTGCCAGCAGCCCCCAGACAGGGGGCTGGACTGAAGCTTTCTTT.

The chain has TRBV10-3 and TRBJ1-1; no definite D call. Germline V gene lookup returns CDR1 ENHRY and CDR2 SYGVKD. The V end lost 3 bases, the J end lost 3 bases, and 14 bases lay between the germline ends. The CDR3 has 15 amino acids. The CDR3: CAISDKSYRDTEAFF. The CDR3 coding sequence is TGTGCCATCAGTGACAAGAGTTACCGGGACACTGAAGCTTTCTTT.

The chain carries TRBV28 and TRBJ2-2; no definite D call. The CDR3 extends over 16 amino acids. V was pared by 5 bases and J by 1 base, with 14 bases between. Germline CDR1 is MDHEN and CDR2 is SYDVKM. Written as DNA, the CDR3 is TGTGCCAGCAGTCCTTACGGTCGGATGAACACCGGGGAGCTGTTTTTT. Its protein product is CASSPYGRMNTGELFF.

The J gene is TRBJ1-2, the V gene TRBV20-1; no clear D. The germline V and J ends were trimmed by 4 bases and 4 bases, with 4 bases remaining between them. The CDR3 loop spans 10 amino acids. The germline CDR1 and CDR2 sequences are DFQATT and SNEGSKA (reference sequence). CDR3 loop: CSATSYGYTF. The DNA of the CDR3 is TGCAGTGCTACCAGCTATGGCTACACCTTC.

V gene TRBV18 combines with J gene TRBJ2-5; D ambiguous. The CDR3 runs to 15 residues. Germline CDR1 and CDR2: KGHSH and LQKENI. Between the trimmed V and J ends, which lost 0 bases and 0 bases, there was a span of 8 bases. In DNA form, the CDR3 reads TGTGCCAGCTCACCACCGTCCCTGTACCAAGAGACCCAGTACTTC. This translates into CASSPPSLYQETQYF. Looking up the rest from reference TRBV18 and TRBJ2-5 gives the full variable domain: NAGVMQNPRHLVRRRGQEARLRCSPMKGHSHVYWYRQLPEEGLKFMVYLQKENIIDESGMPKERFSAEFPKEGPSILRIQQVVRGDSAAYFCASSPPSLYQETQYFGPGTRLLVL.

The rearrangement links TRBV7-2 to TRBJ2-3; possible D gene TRBD1, 6 bases. Germline-derived CDR1 and CDR2 are SGHTA and FQGNSA. This CDR3 contains 15 residues. Trimming took 3 bases from V and 3 from J, leaving 13 bases between them. The CDR3 here is CASSFSLRGTDTQYF. DNA of the CDR3: TGTGCCAGCAGCTTTTCCTTAAGGGGGACAGATACGCAGTATTTT.

The genes are TRBV2 and TRBJ1-1, with D unclear. The CDR3 runs 13 residues. The germline CDR1 and CDR2 sequences are SNHLY and FYNNEI. V was trimmed by 6 bases and J by 10 bases, leaving 18 bases between them. CDR3 nucleotides: TGTGCCAGCAGAGGTCCCACTCCATCGGGAGCTTTCTTT. This gives the protein CASRGPTPSGAFF.

The V gene is TRBV29-1, the J gene TRBJ1-4, with D possibly matching TRBD1 (5 bases). Germline V gene data show CDR1 as SQVTM and CDR2 as ANQGSEA. Trimming pared 4 bases from V and 8 bases from J, leaving 17 bases between. CDR3 length: 14 amino acids. This CDR3 is CSVAGNPSGEKLFF. CDR3 nucleotide sequence: TGCAGCGTTGCAGGGAACCCCTCTGGGGAAAAACTGTTTTTT.

V usage is TRBV28 and J usage is TRBJ2-7; D gene unclear. CDR1 is MDHEN, CDR2 SYDVKM, per germline. This CDR3 contains 13 residues. V dropped 3 bases and J dropped 3 bases, with 9 bases sitting between them. The CDR3 coding sequence is TGTGCCAGCAGTTTCGGTGGCGGCTACGAGCAGTACTTC. Protein: CASSFGGGYEQYF.

CDR3 sequence: CASSQVGPVGRNTIYF. The CDR3, as DNA: TGTGCCAGCAGCCAAGTCGGCCCGGTCGGGAGAAACACCATATATTTT. The chain carries TRBV3-1 and TRBJ1-3; D unresolved. This CDR3 has 16 residues. Germline V lookup: CDR1 LGHDT, CDR2 YNNKEL (reference sequence). Trimming pared 1 base from V and 5 bases from J, leaving 15 bases between.

This sequence joins TRBV14 and TRBJ2-7, with no clear D. The CDR3 totals 12 residues. Trimming took 8 bases from V and 1 from J, leaving 9 bases between them. Germline V lookup: CDR1 SGHDN, CDR2 FVKESK. This CDR3 reads CASGLVSYEQYF. CDR3 nucleotide sequence: TGTGCCAGCGGTCTGGTTTCCTACGAGCAGTACTTC.

J is TRBJ2-7 and V is TRBV29-1; the match to TRBD1 covers 11 bases. This CDR3 has 14 amino acids. Trimming cost V 0 bases and J 6 bases; bases outside gene matches: 4. CDR1 is SQVTM, CDR2 ANQGSEA, per germline. The CDR3 DNA reads as TGCAGCGTTGAAGATGGGACAGGGGGAGGCGAGCAGTACTTC. Encoded protein: CSVEDGTGGGEQYF.

The table lists this clonotype with a count of one. The V gene is TRBV2, the J gene TRBJ1-1; D gene ambiguous. The CDR3 totals 12 residues. The V end lost 7 bases, the J end lost 1 base, and 7 bases lay between the germline ends. Per germline, CDR1 SNHLY and CDR2 FYNNEI. The CDR3 sequence: CASKVWNTEAFF. CDR3 nucleotide sequence: TGTGCCAGCAAAGTATGGAACACTGAAGCTTTCTTT.

The chain uses TRBV4-1 and TRBJ1-1; D may be TRBD1 (5 bases). This CDR3 region has 17 residues. Trimming left V 3 bases short and J 0 bases short, with 17 bases between. Germline lookup yields CDR1 MGHRA and CDR2 YSYEKL. The CDR3 region is CASSQWGEGSVNTEAFF. CDR3 nucleotides: TGCGCCAGCAGCCAGTGGGGGGAGGGATCGGTGAACACTGAAGCTTTCTTT.

V and J are TRBV5-1 and TRBJ1-1; D gene ambiguous. The V gene lost 2 bases and the J gene lost 1 base, with 15 bases spanning the gap. CDR1 is SGHRS and CDR2 is YFSETQ in the germline V gene. The CDR3 covers 16 residues. The CDR3 region is CASSLDFPGRNTEAFF. The DNA of the CDR3 is TGCGCCAGCAGCTTAGACTTTCCGGGAAGGAACACTGAAGCTTTCTTT.

The J gene is TRBJ2-5, the V gene TRBV28; D remains unclear. Trimming removed 5 bases at V and 2 bases at J, with 12 bases between. This CDR3 is built from 14 residues. Per germline, CDR1 MDHEN and CDR2 SYDVKM. The CDR3 protein is CASSPLSGQETQYF. CDR3 nucleotides: TGTGCCAGCAGTCCCCTAAGTGGGCAAGAGACCCAGTACTTC.

The chain carries TRBV7-2 and TRBJ1-6; 8 bases match TRBD1. The germline V gene has CDR1 SGHTA and CDR2 FQGNSA. The CDR3 is 17 amino acids. Trimming took 1 base from V and 3 from J; bases not matched to a gene: 5. CDR3 loop: CASSLVQGADYNSPLHF. CDR3 DNA: TGTGCCAGCAGCTTAGTTCAGGGGGCCGACTATAATTCACCCCTCCACTTT.